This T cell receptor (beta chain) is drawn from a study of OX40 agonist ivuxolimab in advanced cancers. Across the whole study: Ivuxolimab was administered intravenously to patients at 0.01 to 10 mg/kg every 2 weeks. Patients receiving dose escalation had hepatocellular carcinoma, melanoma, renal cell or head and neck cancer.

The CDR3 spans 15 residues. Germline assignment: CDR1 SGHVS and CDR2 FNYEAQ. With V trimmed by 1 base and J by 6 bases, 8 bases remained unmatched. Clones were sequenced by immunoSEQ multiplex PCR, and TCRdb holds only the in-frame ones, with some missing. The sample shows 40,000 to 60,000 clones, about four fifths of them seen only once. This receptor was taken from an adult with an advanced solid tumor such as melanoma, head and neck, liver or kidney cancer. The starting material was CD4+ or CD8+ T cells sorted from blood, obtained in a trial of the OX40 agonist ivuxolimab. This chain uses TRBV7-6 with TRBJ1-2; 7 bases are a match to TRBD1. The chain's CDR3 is CASSLGTRGEHGYTF. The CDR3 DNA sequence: TGTGCCAGCAGCTTAGGGACCAGGGGGGAGCATGGCTACACCTTC.